The TCR beta chain described here comes from a study of shared clonotypes between healthy human individuals. The study, taken as a whole, reports: With few donors, the genetic and exposure-history diversity represented was limited. Clonotypes shared by all four donors outscored non-shared clonotypes in generation probability.

Naive-designated CD8 cells lacked CD45RO, were positively enriched for CCR7, and omitted terminally differentiated effector memory CD45RA+ cells. With 8 bases removed from V and 7 bases from J, the gap between germline ends came to 24 bases. The germline V gene has CDR1 MNHEY and CDR2 SMNVEV (reference sequence). CDR3 length equals 16 residues. Measured with immunoSEQ multiplex PCR; TCRdb has only the in-frame clones, and not every one. The data contain about 2.1 million clones, around 93% of them singletons. Turning to this clone: The antigen remains undetermined.

Sequenced: naive CD8+ T cells from PBMCs. The source of this sequence is a man between 18 and 35 years old in good health. Some clones in this sample may be carry-over from other donors' samples. This chain joins TRBV27 and TRBJ2-1, with D possibly matching TRBD2 (6 bases). As DNA, the CDR3 is TGTGCCAGCGGACCCTTGGGGGGACCGGGCATTAATGAGCAGTTCTTC. Its translation is CASGPLGGPGINEQFF.